These 11 T cell receptor beta chains share one sample of origin, sequenced in a study of Graves' ophthalmopathy and Graves' hyperthyroidism. RNA served as the template for amplifying TCR beta CDR3 regions. HTBI primers were used in a first-round RT-PCR, which preceded a second-round multiplex PCR. TCRdb redid the calling of the multiplex PCR reads with MiXCR, one entry per CDR3 protein. The sample consists of 350,000 to 400,000 distinct CDR3 sequences, 15% of them appearing once. Sequencing input: peripheral blood. These receptors came from a woman between 18 and 30 years old with stable Graves' hyperthyroidism.

Ten or more counts support this clonotype. This chain links TRBV6-2 or TRBV6-3 with TRBJ2-2; 14 nucleotides agree with TRBD2. The CDR3 has 18 amino acids. Germline V gene lookup returns CDR1 MNHEY and CDR2 SVGEGT. The V and J ends lost 1 base and 7 bases, in that order; junction bases with no gene match: 8. The chain's CDR3 is CASSYYRLAGGPSGELFF. The CDR3 DNA follows: TGTGCCAGCAGTTACTACCGACTAGCGGGGGGGCCTAGCGGGGAGCTGTTTTTT.

This clonotype was observed at least ten times. V is TRBV5-1 and J is TRBJ2-7, with 10 bases matching TRBD1. Germline V gene data show CDR1 as SGHRS and CDR2 as YFSETQ. The CDR3 consists of 17 residues. The junction had 9 bases not matched to a gene; V was cut back by 0 bases and J by 3 bases. CDR3 nucleotide sequence: TGCGCCAGCAGCTTGGATTCGGCTCGGGACAGGGGCTACGAGCAGTACTTC. This gives the protein CASSLDSARDRGYEQYF.

The chain joins TRBV6-2 or TRBV6-3 to TRBJ2-7; no firm D call. The germline V and J ends were trimmed by 0 bases and 2 bases, with 17 bases remaining between them. The CDR3 is 17 residues long. Per germline, CDR1 MNHEY and CDR2 SVGEGT. CDR3 region: CASSYSIPIIKPYEQYF. The DNA of the CDR3 is TGTGCCAGCAGTTACTCGATCCCCATCATAAAACCCTACGAGCAGTACTTC.

This clonotype was seen repeatedly, ten times or more. The chain combines TRBV12-3 or TRBV12-4 with TRBJ2-7; 8 positions agree with TRBD1. The CDR3 contains 14 residues. The ends lost 6 bases at V and 2 bases at J; junction bases unmatched: 6. DNA of the CDR3: TGTGCCAGCAGCCTGGACAGGGCACCCTACGAGCAGTACTTC. It is translated as CASSLDRAPYEQYF.

This clonotype was counted ten times or more. The J gene is TRBJ1-5, the V gene TRBV19; 7 nucleotides align to TRBD1. The CDR3 runs 15 residues. The germline CDR1 and CDR2 sequences are LNHDA and SQIVND (reference sequence). Trimming removed 4 bases from V and 6 bases from J; junction bases left unmatched: 9. CDR3 sequence (DNA): TGTGCCAGTAGTACCCTCGACAGGGCCCGTCAGCCCCAGCATTTT. It codes for CASSTLDRARQPQHF.

This clonotype was detected ten times or more. The V gene is TRBV18, the J gene TRBJ1-1; weak D call: TRBD1 (6 bases). Trimming pared 1 base from V and 0 bases from J, leaving 9 bases between. Germline lookup yields CDR1 KGHSH and CDR2 LQKENI. The CDR3 spans 15 residues. The CDR3 spells CASSPLDSMNTEAFF. The CDR3 DNA reads as TGTGCCAGCTCACCACTGGACAGTATGAACACTGAAGCTTTCTTT.

This clonotype was detected a few times. This chain uses TRBV11-2 with TRBJ1-1; possibly TRBD1 for D (6 bases). The V gene's germline CDR1 is SGHAT and CDR2 FQNNGV. Trimming removed 4 bases from V and 2 bases from J, with 14 bases in between. The CDR3 covers 15 residues. CDR3: CASSSWGASNTEAFF. Written as DNA, the CDR3 is TGTGCCAGCAGCTCCTGGGGGGCCTCTAACACTGAAGCTTTCTTT.

This clonotype has ten or more counts. J is TRBJ2-4 and V is TRBV27, with D possibly matching TRBD1 (5 bases). Deletions cut 2 bases from V and 3 bases from J, with 14 bases between. CDR3 length: 16 residues. The germline gives CDR1 MNHEY, CDR2 SMNVEV (reference sequence). CDR3 DNA: TGTGCCAGCAGTTTAACCTCAAGGGGCGGCAAAAACATTCAGTACTTC. Translating it yields CASSLTSRGGKNIQYF.

This clonotype was found many times. The chain has TRBV12-3 or TRBV12-4 and TRBJ1-3; D remains ambiguous. The CDR3 consists of 15 residues. The V and J ends lost 3 bases and 1 base respectively, with 10 bases between them. DNA of the CDR3: TGTGCCAGCAGTTTGACCGGGAGATCTGGAAACACCATATATTTT. Translating it yields CASSLTGRSGNTIYF.

Many counts were recorded for this clonotype. The V and J genes are TRBV19 and TRBJ2-6, with 9 bases fitting TRBD1. Germline V CDR1 and CDR2: LNHDA, SQIVND (reference sequence). V lost 6 bases and J lost 0; bases outside the gene matches: 6. CDR3 length equals 17 residues. This CDR3 is CASRPETGGSGANVLTF. CDR3 coding DNA: TGTGCCAGTAGACCAGAGACAGGGGGCTCTGGGGCCAACGTCCTGACTTTC.

This clonotype has ten or more counts. V is TRBV6-1 and J is TRBJ1-3; D is unresolved. The germline V and J ends were trimmed by 7 bases and 0 bases, with 10 bases remaining between them. CDR3 length: 14 amino acids. Germline CDR1 and CDR2: MNHNS and SASEGT. This chain's CDR3 is CASTPEASGNTIYF. The CDR3 DNA sequence: TGTGCCAGCACCCCCGAGGCCTCTGGAAACACCATATATTTT.